This passage covers 26 T cell receptor beta chains from one sample sequenced in a study of cytomegalovirus exposure and HLA in healthy donors (dated by TCRdb to the late 2010s). Library preparation employed the immunoSEQ multiplex PCR assay. TCRdb obtained this table from immuneACCESS and retained in-frame rearrangements with V and J assigned. These tables miss some clones; where compared with another copy, unresolved V genes account for less than half of the shortfall, and the remainder is unexplained. For this sample the table gives nearly 200,000 clones, of which about 79% were detected only once. Of the sample, roughly 12% is held by the ten largest clones. The source material was PBMCs. These receptors were collected from a woman aged 30 to 39 in good health and CMV-seropositive.

The J gene is TRBJ1-2, the V gene TRBV9; D is possibly TRBD1 (5 bases). CDR1 SGDLS and CDR2 YYNGEE come from the germline V gene. The CDR3 extends over 15 amino acids. V lost 0 bases and J lost 4, with 13 bases in between. The CDR3 reads CASSVEMQGVYGYTF. The DNA of the CDR3 is TGTGCCAGCAGCGTAGAGATGCAGGGTGTCTATGGCTACACCTTC.

The chain recombines TRBV11-2 with TRBJ1-2; 7 bases are shared with TRBD1. The CDR3 covers 15 residues. V lost 4 bases and J lost 6; bases outside the gene matches: 11. Germline assignment: CDR1 SGHAT and CDR2 FQNNGV. For the CDR3, the DNA is TGTGCCAGCAGCTCTCCCTGGGGGACAGTCGATGGCTACACCTTC. Protein sequence: CASSSPWGTVDGYTF.

V is TRBV6-5 and J is TRBJ1-5; D may be TRBD1 (6 bases). Trimming removed 6 bases from V and 5 bases from J, with 17 bases in between. From germline, CDR1 is MNHEY and CDR2 SVGAGI. CDR3 length: 15 amino acids. CDR3 sequence reads: CASRSQGMGYQPQHF. The DNA of the CDR3 is TGTGCCAGCAGATCGCAGGGGATGGGGTATCAGCCCCAGCATTTT.

The chain combines TRBV2 with TRBJ1-1, with 7 bases fitting TRBD1. The CDR3 is 14 residues long. CDR1 and CDR2 from the germline V gene are SNHLY and FYNNEI. V dropped 9 bases and J dropped 1; count of bases not matched to a gene: 8. CDR3 amino acids: CASSRGVRNTEAFF. The CDR3 DNA is TGTGCCAGTAGCAGGGGGGTACGGAACACTGAAGCTTTCTTT.

The chain uses TRBV27 and TRBJ1-2, with D maybe TRBD1 (6 bases). V was clipped by 3 bases and J by 4 bases, with 15 bases between them. From germline, CDR1 is MNHEY and CDR2 SMNVEV (reference sequence). This CDR3 is 15 amino acids long. The CDR3 region has the DNA TGTGCCAGCAGTTTTGTCCCTGGGACAATCTATGGCTACACCTTC. This codes for CASSFVPGTIYGYTF.

The genes are TRBV7-9 and TRBJ2-3; 12 bases are shared with TRBD2. The V and J ends lost 5 bases and 2 bases, in that order; junction bases with no gene match: 5. This CDR3 comprises 16 residues. Germline values: CDR1 SEHNR, CDR2 FQNEAQ (reference sequence). In DNA form, the CDR3 reads TGTGCCAGCAGCCCCCGGACTAGCGGGAACACAGATACGCAGTATTTT. It is translated as CASSPRTSGNTDTQYF.

The V call is TRBV29-1, the J call TRBJ2-2; D might be TRBD2 (5 bases). Germline V gene lookup returns CDR1 SQVTM and CDR2 ANQGSEA. This CDR3 has 14 amino acids. Trimming took 3 bases from V and 5 from J, leaving 13 bases between them. CDR3 sequence (DNA): TGCAGCGTTGAGGTTTATAGAGGGACCGGGGAGCTGTTTTTT. This gives the protein CSVEVYRGTGELFF.

V gene TRBV7-3 combines with J gene TRBJ2-7; D gene unclear. Germline V gene sequence: CDR1 SGHTA, CDR2 FQGTGA. CDR3 size: 13 residues. V lost 5 bases and J 3 bases, leaving 11 bases between the germline ends. As DNA, the CDR3 is TGTGCCAGCAGCCCCCAATTCGGCTACGAGCAGTACTTC. Protein sequence: CASSPQFGYEQYF. Full variable domain (outside the CDR3, taken from reference TRBV7-3 and TRBJ2-7): GAGVSQTPSNKVTEKGKYVELRCDPISGHTALYWYRQSLGQGPEFLIYFQGTGAADDSGLPNDRFFAVRPEGSVSTLKIQRTERGDSAVYLCASSPQFGYEQYFGPGTRLTVT.

V usage is TRBV28 and J usage is TRBJ2-7; the match to TRBD1 covers 9 bases. Germline V CDR1 and CDR2: MDHEN, SYDVKM. The CDR3 covers 15 residues. V lost 6 bases to trimming and J lost 7 bases; unmatched junction nucleotides: 13. CDR3: CASRRSGQGVGEQYF. The CDR3, as DNA: TGTGCCAGCAGGCGCTCGGGACAGGGTGTAGGGGAGCAGTACTTC.

This chain connects TRBV11-2 to TRBJ2-7; a weak D match, TRBD1 (5 bases). Germline CDR1 is SGHAT and CDR2 is FQNNGV. V dropped 2 bases and J dropped 2 bases, with 13 bases sitting between them. The CDR3 totals 15 residues. CDR3 nucleotides: TGTGCCAGCAGCTTACAGGGCCTGGGGACCTACGAGCAGTACTTC. Protein product: CASSLQGLGTYEQYF. Using reference TRBV11-2 and TRBJ2-7 for the parts outside the CDR3, the full variable domain is EAGVAQSPRYKIIEKRQSVAFWCNPISGHATLYWYQQILGQGPKLLIQFQNNGVVDDSQLPKDRFSAERLKGVDSTLKIQPAKLEDSAVYLCASSLQGLGTYEQYFGPGTRLTVT.

A single count supports this clone. The chain employs TRBV15 and TRBJ2-3, with D maybe TRBD1 (7 bases). Between the trimmed V and J ends, which lost 0 bases and 7 bases, there was a span of 23 bases. CDR3 length equals 18 residues. Germline CDR1 is LNHNV and CDR2 is YYDKDF (reference sequence). The CDR3 loop is CATSRDVGQGEDGYTQYF. DNA of the CDR3: TGTGCCACCAGCAGAGATGTCGGGCAGGGGGAGGATGGTTATACGCAGTATTTT. The full variable domain, its missing parts supplied by reference TRBV15 and TRBJ2-3, is DAMVIQNPRYQVTQFGKPVTLSCSQTLNHNVMYWYQQKSSQAPKLLFHYYDKDFNNEADTPDNFQSRRPNTSFCFLDIRSPGLGDTAMYLCATSRDVGQGEDGYTQYFGPGTRLTVL.

This clone was seen just once. This chain uses TRBV18 with TRBJ2-3; D is unresolved. This CDR3 comprises 14 residues. Per the germline V gene, CDR1 is KGHSH and CDR2 is LQKENI. V was cut by 0 bases and J by 0 bases, with 4 bases left in between. CDR3 amino acids: CASSPPSSTDTQYF. The DNA for the CDR3 is TGTGCCAGCTCACCACCGAGTAGCACAGATACGCAGTATTTT.

The chain links TRBV7-9 to TRBJ2-1; 7 bases are shared with TRBD2. Per the germline V gene, CDR1 is SEHNR and CDR2 is FQNEAQ (reference sequence). The CDR3 loop spans 16 amino acids. With V trimmed by 5 bases and J by 0 bases, 7 bases remained unmatched. The CDR3 reads CASSPREGSSYNEQFF. CDR3 DNA: TGTGCCAGCAGCCCTAGGGAGGGGAGCTCCTACAATGAGCAGTTCTTC.

J is TRBJ2-1 and V is TRBV4-2; 16 bases agree with TRBD2. With 1 base clipped from V and 9 bases from J, the junction kept 6 bases outside the gene matches. Germline lookup yields CDR1 LGHNA and CDR2 YNFKEQ. The CDR3 is 17 residues long. The CDR3 here is CASSQGGLAGGRSEQFF. Here the CDR3 DNA reads TGTGCCAGCAGCCAAGGGGGACTAGCGGGAGGGCGGAGTGAGCAGTTCTTC.

The chain employs TRBV28 and TRBJ2-1, with TRBD2 identical over 7 bases. The CDR3 is 15 residues long. Looked up from germline, CDR1 is MDHEN and CDR2 is SYDVKM. The junction had 11 bases not matched to a gene; V was cut back by 6 bases and J by 6 bases. In nucleotides, the CDR3 is TGTGCCAGCAGGTCAGCGGGGAGGGTTAGCAATGAGCAGTTCTTC. This gives the protein CASRSAGRVSNEQFF.

J is TRBJ2-1 and V is TRBV7-9, with unresolved D. The V end was cut by 7 bases, the J end by 6 bases, with 13 bases between. Germline V gene sequence: CDR1 SEHNR, CDR2 FQNEAQ (reference sequence). This CDR3 is 13 amino acids long. The CDR3 reads CASNLGEINEQFF. In DNA, the CDR3 is TGTGCCAGCAACCTTGGTGAGATCAATGAGCAGTTCTTC.

This rearrangement joins TRBV7-2 to TRBJ1-1; D possibly corresponds to TRBD1 (5 bases). The germline gives CDR1 SGHTA, CDR2 FQGNSA. V shed 8 bases and J shed 4 bases, with 29 bases lying between them. The CDR3 totals 18 residues. CDR3 sequence reads: CASLPPVRVLGMGTEAFF. The CDR3 DNA sequence: TGTGCCAGCCTACCCCCGGTCAGGGTCCTTGGGATGGGCACTGAAGCTTTCTTT.

This clone was picked up one time. CDR3 loop: CASTNMGHSEQYF. The CDR3, as DNA: TGTGCCAGCACCAACATGGGACACTCCGAGCAGTACTTC. This chain uses TRBV6-1 with TRBJ2-7; weak D call: TRBD1 (6 bases). Germline V gives CDR1 MNHNS, CDR2 SASEGT. This CDR3 comprises 13 residues. V lost 7 bases and J lost 6, with 16 bases in between.

The chain joins TRBV30 to TRBJ2-7; TRBD1 agrees at 7 bases. The CDR3 spans 14 residues. CDR1 is GTSNPN, CDR2 SVGIG, per germline (reference sequence). J was trimmed by 0 bases and V by 3 bases; bases with no gene match: 5. This chain's CDR3 is CAWSRGQVSYEQYF. CDR3 DNA sequence: TGTGCCTGGAGCCGAGGACAGGTCTCCTACGAGCAGTACTTC.

In this sample, this clone turned up a few times. This specimen includes other DNA sequences encoding the same CDR3. V usage is TRBV6-5 and J usage is TRBJ1-2, with a tentative D call TRBD1 (5 bases). The CDR3 runs to 15 residues. CDR1 and CDR2 (germline): MNHEY, SVGAGI. The V and J ends lost 2 bases and 1 base respectively, with 11 bases between them. The chain's CDR3 is CASSYGQGLNYGYTF. The CDR3 region has the DNA TGTGCCAGCAGTTACGGGCAGGGACTTAACTATGGCTACACCTTC.

The CDR3, as DNA: TGCGCCAGCAGCGTGACTAGCGGGGGGCAAGAGACCCAGTACTTC. It translates to CASSVTSGGQETQYF. The J gene is TRBJ2-5, the V gene TRBV5-1; 13 bases map to TRBD2. The CDR3 contains 15 residues. Germline CDR1 SGHRS, CDR2 YFSETQ. J gave up 2 bases and V 4 bases, and 2 bases lay outside the gene matches.

The chain employs TRBV6-1 and TRBJ1-2, with D perhaps TRBD1 (6 bases). V lost 4 bases and J lost 4, with 16 bases in between. CDR3 length: 15 residues. Germline V gene lookup returns CDR1 MNHNS and CDR2 SASEGT. The CDR3 DNA is TGTGCCAGCAGTGGGCAATCGGGAGGGGGCTATGGCTACACCTTC. It yields the protein CASSGQSGGGYGYTF.

The V call is TRBV29-1, the J call TRBJ1-1; possibly TRBD1 for D (5 bases). From germline, CDR1 is SQVTM and CDR2 ANQGSEA. V lost 6 bases, J lost 4 bases, and 24 bases lay in between. The CDR3 has 16 amino acids. CDR3 nucleotide sequence: TGCAGCGTACACAGACCTAAATCAGGGCGCGGCACTGAAGCTTTCTTT. Translated, it gives CSVHRPKSGRGTEAFF. The full variable domain, with the rest looked up from reference TRBV29-1 and TRBJ1-1, is SAVISQKPSRDICQRGTSLTIQCQVDSQVTMMFWYRQQPGQSLTLIATANQGSEATYESGFVIDKFPISRPNLTFSTLTVSNMSPEDSSIYLCSVHRPKSGRGTEAFFGQGTRLTVV.

V is TRBV19 and J is TRBJ2-7; no reliable D call. V was cut by 8 bases and J by 0 bases, with 11 bases left in between. Germline assignment: CDR1 LNHDA and CDR2 SQIVND (reference sequence). The CDR3 runs to 13 residues. CDR3 sequence reads: CASRHTASYEQYF. The DNA for the CDR3 is TGTGCCAGTCGTCACACCGCCTCCTACGAGCAGTACTTC.

The chain is built from TRBV6-5 and TRBJ1-2; D is uncertain. This CDR3 is built from 15 residues. The ends were cut back, 2 bases at V and 5 bases at J, with 15 bases in the middle. CDR1 is MNHEY, CDR2 SVGAGI, per germline. CDR3 in amino acids: CASSYGPGRSYGYTF. CDR3 in DNA: TGTGCCAGCAGTTACGGGCCGGGAAGGTCTTATGGCTACACCTTC.

The V gene is TRBV10-1, the J gene TRBJ2-7; D possibly corresponds to TRBD2 (5 bases). V was clipped by 0 bases and J by 4 bases, with 13 bases between them. Germline V gene lookup returns CDR1 WNHNN and CDR2 SYGVQD (reference sequence). This CDR3 contains 15 residues. DNA of the CDR3: TGCGCCAGCAGTGAGTCGTCCGCTAGCCCATACGAGCAGTACTTC. Protein sequence: CASSESSASPYEQYF.